Included here is one T cell receptor (beta chain) sequence, with context. V gave up 3 bases and J gave up 6 bases, with 12 bases separating them. CDR3 size: 15 residues. Germline assignment: CDR1 SGHAT and CDR2 FQNNGV. This record comes from a study of Graves' ophthalmopathy and Graves' hyperthyroidism. Transcripts of RNA were the source for amplifying TCR beta CDR3 regions. After a first-round RT-PCR with HTBI primers, a second-round multiplex PCR was run. TCRdb fed the multiplex PCR reads into MiXCR, producing one record per CDR3 protein. Of some 410,000 distinct CDR3 sequences in the sample, more than 20% were seen once.

What was sequenced was peripheral blood. This clonotype was obtained from a woman aged 18-29 years with stable Graves' hyperthyroidism. The gene calls are TRBV11-2 and TRBJ1-6; no definite D call. The CDR3 protein is CASSFHTFGNSPLHF. The CDR3 region has the DNA TGTGCCAGCAGCTTCCACACCTTTGGTAATTCACCCCTCCACTTT.